This T cell receptor (beta chain) was identified in a study of T cells in Graves' hyperthyroidism and ophthalmopathy. Across the study: Initial diagnosis, before any treatment, was when peripheral blood was collected. Regarding the study as a whole: The majority of expanded thyroid clonotypes above 0.001 also appeared in blood. Ophthalmopathy and stable hyperthyroidism were told apart by a 13 V-J model.

Diagnoses were established using clinical symptoms, serum thyroxine and TRAb, thyroid ultrasound and orbital computed tomography. What was amplified from RNA transcripts were TCR beta CDR3 regions. TCR CDR3 underwent first-round RT-PCR with the HTBI primer set. TCRdb re-derived calls from the multiplex PCR reads in MiXCR, one entry per CDR3 protein. The sample carries 250,000 to 350,000 distinct CDR3 sequences, approximately 15% recorded once. This clonotype was picked up many times. Its antigen is unidentified. With V trimmed by 5 bases and J by 5 bases, 11 bases remained unmatched. The CDR3 totals 15 residues. Germline V gives CDR1 SEHNR, CDR2 FQNEAQ (reference sequence).

The source is a woman aged 55-70 years with Graves' ophthalmopathy. The chain uses TRBV7-9 and TRBJ2-5; 7 nucleotides line up with TRBD2. The sequenced sample was blood. For the CDR3, the DNA is TGTGCCAGCAGCCACCCCAGTGGGGGGGAGGAGACCCAGTACTTC. Its translation: CASSHPSGGEETQYF.